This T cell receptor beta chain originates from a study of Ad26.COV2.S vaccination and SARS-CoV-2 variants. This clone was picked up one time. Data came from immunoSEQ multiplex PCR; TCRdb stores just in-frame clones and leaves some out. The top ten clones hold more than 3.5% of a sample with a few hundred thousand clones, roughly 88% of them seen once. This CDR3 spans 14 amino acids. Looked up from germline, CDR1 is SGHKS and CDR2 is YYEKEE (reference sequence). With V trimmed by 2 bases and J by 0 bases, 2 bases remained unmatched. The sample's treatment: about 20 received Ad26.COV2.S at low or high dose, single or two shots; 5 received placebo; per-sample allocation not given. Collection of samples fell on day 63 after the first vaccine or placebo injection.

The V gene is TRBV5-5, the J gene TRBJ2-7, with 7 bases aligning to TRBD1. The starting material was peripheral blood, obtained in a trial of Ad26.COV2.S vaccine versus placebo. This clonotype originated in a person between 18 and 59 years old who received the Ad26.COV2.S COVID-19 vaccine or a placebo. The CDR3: CASSFRQGSYEQYF. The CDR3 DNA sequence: TGTGCCAGCAGCTTTCGACAGGGCTCCTACGAGCAGTACTTC.